Shown below are 27 T cell receptor beta chains from a single sample sequenced in a study of tumor T cells in aggressive B-cell lymphoma. The data were produced by immunoSEQ multiplex PCR, yet TCRdb's version contains in-frame clones alone and is incomplete. The data hold a few thousand clones, with about 80% observed a single time. Specimen: tumor tissue. The receptors originated from an adult with diffuse large B cell lymphoma.

The chain combines TRBV28 with TRBJ1-2; possible D gene TRBD1, 5 bases. The CDR3 is 14 amino acids. The germline gives CDR1 MDHEN, CDR2 SYDVKM. Between the trimmed V and J ends, which lost 2 bases and 4 bases, there was a span of 11 bases. CDR3 in amino acids: CASSLAGDFYGYTF. CDR3 DNA: TGTGCCAGCAGTTTAGCCGGGGACTTCTATGGCTACACCTTC.

V gene TRBV28 combines with J gene TRBJ2-3; possible D gene TRBD2, 6 bases. CDR3 length: 16 residues. From germline, CDR1 is MDHEN and CDR2 SYDVKM. The V and J ends lost 7 bases and 2 bases respectively, with 19 bases between them. CDR3 sequence: CASTMGTGGNTDTQYF. CDR3 in DNA: TGTGCCAGCACCATGGGGACTGGCGGTAACACAGATACGCAGTATTTT.

The rearrangement links TRBV7-9 to TRBJ2-5; maybe TRBD2 (5 bases). Germline loops: CDR1 SEHNR, CDR2 FQNEAQ (reference sequence). The CDR3 is made up of 16 amino acids. V was clipped by 1 base and J by 4 bases, with 16 bases between them. This CDR3 is CASSLDVRLSGETQYF. For the CDR3, the DNA is TGTGCCAGCAGCTTAGATGTCAGGTTAAGCGGAGAGACCCAGTACTTC.

This clone was seen a handful of times. V gene TRBV10-2 combines with J gene TRBJ1-3; TRBD1 is a possible D gene (6 bases). With 0 bases removed from V and 0 bases from J, the gap between germline ends came to 6 bases. There are 15 residues in the CDR3. Germline lookup yields CDR1 WSHSY and CDR2 SAAADI. The CDR3 reads CASSESTGSGNTIYF. CDR3 DNA: TGCGCCAGCAGTGAGTCGACAGGCTCTGGAAACACCATATATTTT.

The chain joins TRBV5-1 to TRBJ2-4; possibly TRBD2 for D (5 bases). The CDR3 loop spans 15 amino acids. Germline CDR1 is SGHRS and CDR2 is YFSETQ. Deletions cut 3 bases from V and 6 bases from J, with 16 bases between. This CDR3 is CASSSTTGRGNIQYF. CDR3 nucleotides: TGCGCCAGCAGCTCAACAACGGGCCGGGGAAACATTCAGTACTTC.

The V call is TRBV21-1, the J call TRBJ2-4; the D segment call TRBD2 is taken from the table without a DNA check. TRBV21-1 counts as a pseudogene. This CDR3 has 19 amino acids. DNA for the CDR3: TGTGCCAGCAGTAAAAGAGGGGTCCAAAGAGCGGGAGCCAAAAACATTCAGTACTTC. This gives the protein CASSKRGVQRAGAKNIQYF.

The chain recombines TRBV5-4 with TRBJ2-2, with D perhaps matching TRBD1 (6 bases). Trimming stripped 4 bases from V and 6 bases from J, with 16 bases between. This CDR3 has 15 amino acids. From germline, CDR1 is SGHNT and CDR2 YYREEE (reference sequence). The CDR3 DNA reads as TGTGCCAGCAGCATAGGACAGCCAGGCGCCGGGGAGCTGTTTTTT. This codes for CASSIGQPGAGELFF.

The chain joins TRBV7-6 to TRBJ2-3; D ambiguous. This CDR3 region has 12 residues. Germline V lookup: CDR1 SGHVS, CDR2 FNYEAQ. Trimming stripped 8 bases from V and 8 bases from J, with 14 bases between. The CDR3: CASGPSGVTQYF. The DNA for the CDR3 is TGTGCCAGCGGCCCTAGTGGCGTTACGCAGTATTTT.

About this clone itself: Other DNA variants within this sample encode the same CDR3. This chain links TRBV28 with TRBJ2-7; TRBD2 is a possible D gene (6 bases). Germline V gene sequence: CDR1 MDHEN, CDR2 SYDVKM. V lost 2 bases and J 0 bases, leaving 8 bases between the germline ends. The CDR3 totals 14 residues. CDR3 sequence (DNA): TGTGCCAGCAGTTTAGCGGGGAGCTCCTACGAGCAGTACTTC. Translating it yields CASSLAGSSYEQYF.

The V call is TRBV7-2, the J call TRBJ2-5, with 10 bases aligning to TRBD1. The DNA matches TRBJ2-7 better at its end, which makes the J call doubtful. This CDR3 region has 14 residues. Germline V gene data show CDR1 as SGHTA and CDR2 as FQGNSA. DNA of the CDR3: TGTGCCAGCAGCCCAAGGACAGGGGGCTACGAGCAGTACTTC. Translated, it gives CASSPRTGGYEQYF.

This clone was found a few times. This rearrangement joins TRBV4-1 to TRBJ2-7, with D tentatively TRBD1 (5 bases). Germline V gives CDR1 MGHRA, CDR2 YSYEKL. The CDR3 length is 15 residues. Trimming shortened V by 0 bases and J by 3 bases, and 12 bases separated the two germline ends. The chain's CDR3 is CASSQDFQGNYEQYF. Written as DNA, the CDR3 is TGCGCCAGCAGCCAAGATTTTCAGGGAAACTACGAGCAGTACTTC.

The chain joins TRBV6-5 to TRBJ2-1; the match to TRBD1 covers 9 bases. The germline V gene encodes CDR1 MNHEY and CDR2 SVGAGI. With 2 bases clipped from V and 4 bases from J, the junction kept 3 bases outside the gene matches. This CDR3 is built from 15 residues. CDR3 residues: CASSYRQGVYNEQFF. The CDR3 DNA reads as TGTGCCAGCAGTTACAGACAGGGGGTATACAATGAGCAGTTCTTC.

The sample holds a few counts of this clone. The V gene is TRBV11-2, the J gene TRBJ2-1; 8 nucleotides align to TRBD1. The CDR3 totals 12 residues. The germline V gene encodes CDR1 SGHAT and CDR2 FQNNGV. V lost 1 base and J lost 10; bases outside the gene matches: 0. The CDR3 loop reads CASSLGTGEQFF. The DNA for the CDR3 is TGTGCCAGCAGCTTAGGGACAGGGGAGCAGTTCTTC. Complete variable domain (other parts from reference TRBV11-2 and TRBJ2-1): EAGVAQSPRYKIIEKRQSVAFWCNPISGHATLYWYQQILGQGPKLLIQFQNNGVVDDSQLPKDRFSAERLKGVDSTLKIQPAKLEDSAVYLCASSLGTGEQFFGPGTRLTVL.

The V and J genes are TRBV19 and TRBJ1-2; D is ambiguous. Germline V gene lookup returns CDR1 LNHDA and CDR2 SQIVND (reference sequence). Between the trimmed V and J ends, which lost 7 bases and 2 bases, there was a span of 17 bases. The CDR3 runs 15 residues. CDR3 sequence reads: CASTDLAANNYGYTF. The CDR3 DNA reads as TGTGCCAGTACCGATCTGGCGGCCAACAACTATGGCTACACCTTC.

The J gene is TRBJ1-1, the V gene TRBV10-3; TRBD1 is a possible D gene (5 bases). The CDR3 sequence is 12 residues long. Looked up from germline, CDR1 is ENHRY and CDR2 is SYGVKD. V was pared by 10 bases and J by 2 bases, with 11 bases between. CDR3 protein: CATKGFNTEAFF. In nucleotides, the CDR3 is TGTGCCACAAAGGGGTTCAACACTGAAGCTTTCTTT.

CDR3 region: CASSELFLLAGSSYNEQFF. CDR3 nucleotide sequence: TGTGCCAGCAGTGAATTATTCCTTTTAGCGGGGAGCTCCTACAATGAGCAGTTCTTC. The chain is built from TRBV6-1 and TRBJ2-1; 8 bases match TRBD2. V trimming: 2 bases; J trimming: 0 bases; junction bases outside the gene matches: 12. This CDR3 has 19 residues. The V gene's germline CDR1 is MNHNS and CDR2 SASEGT.

The count of this clone is one. The chain has TRBV18 and TRBJ1-1; D is undetermined. There are 14 residues in the CDR3. Germline V lookup: CDR1 KGHSH, CDR2 LQKENI. The V end was cut by 8 bases, the J end by 1 base, with 14 bases between. CDR3 region: CASIRERQNTEAFF. In DNA, the CDR3 is TGTGCCAGCATACGGGAGAGGCAGAACACTGAAGCTTTCTTT.

J is TRBJ2-1 and V is TRBV7-8; 12 bases agree with TRBD2. CDR1 is SGHVS, CDR2 FQNEAQ, per germline. V was pared by 6 bases and J by 8 bases, with 11 bases of the junction left unmatched. The CDR3 extends over 16 amino acids. The CDR3 DNA follows: TGTGCCAGCAGACCTCGACTGCTAGCGGGAGGGGATGAGCAGTTCTTC. Translation gives CASRPRLLAGGDEQFF.

The chain carries TRBV28 and TRBJ2-5; D may be TRBD2 (5 bases). Germline V CDR1 and CDR2: MDHEN, SYDVKM. Trimming pared 9 bases from V and 2 bases from J, leaving 13 bases between. The CDR3 is made up of 13 amino acids. The chain's CDR3 is CASGIPGQETQYF. In DNA form, the CDR3 reads TGTGCCAGTGGGATTCCGGGGCAAGAGACCCAGTACTTC.

This chain joins TRBV7-3 and TRBJ2-3, with D maybe TRBD1 (5 bases). With 2 bases removed from V and 3 bases from J, the gap between germline ends came to 12 bases. This CDR3 is 15 amino acids long. CDR1 is SGHTA and CDR2 is FQGTGA in the germline V gene. This chain's CDR3 is CASSLGARSTDTQYF. The DNA for the CDR3 is TGTGCCAGCAGCTTAGGGGCTAGGAGTACAGATACGCAGTATTTT.

The table lists this clone with a few counts. The chain employs TRBV5-8 and TRBJ2-3, with 7 bases aligning to TRBD2. CDR3 size: 14 residues. Per the germline V gene, CDR1 is SGHTS and CDR2 is YDEGEE. V lost 5 bases to trimming and J lost 2 bases; unmatched junction nucleotides: 5. The CDR3 DNA is TGTGCCAGCAGTACTAGCGTTCTCACAGATACGCAGTATTTT. It specifies CASSTSVLTDTQYF.

The DNA for the CDR3 is TGTGCCAGTAGTACACCCACGACTAGCGGGTACTCCTACGAGCAGTACTTC. It codes for CASSTPTTSGYSYEQYF. V and J are TRBV19 and TRBJ2-7; 10 positions agree with TRBD2. The CDR3 contains 17 residues. The germline gives CDR1 LNHDA, CDR2 SQIVND (reference sequence). V shed 4 bases, J shed 0 bases, and the junction held 9 bases outside the gene matches. Combining the CDR3 with reference TRBV19 and TRBJ2-7 gives the whole variable domain DGGITQSPKYLFRKEGQNVTLSCEQNLNHDAMYWYRQDPGQGLRLIYYSQIVNDFQKGDIAEGYSVSREKKESFPLTVTSAQKNPTAFYLCASSTPTTSGYSYEQYFGPGTRLTVT.

The chain has TRBV4-1 and TRBJ1-1; perhaps TRBD1 as D (6 bases). CDR3 length: 14 amino acids. Trimming stripped 0 bases from V and 8 bases from J, with 13 bases between. The germline CDR1 and CDR2 sequences are MGHRA and YSYEKL. CDR3 residues: CASSQEKDRGEAFF. The CDR3 coding sequence is TGCGCCAGCAGCCAAGAAAAGGACAGAGGAGAAGCTTTCTTT.

In nucleotides, the CDR3 is TGTGCCAGCAGACCTAGCGGGAGGGTATACGAGCAGTACTTC. This gives the protein CASRPSGRVYEQYF. The chain couples TRBV5-6 to TRBJ2-7; the match to TRBD2 covers 12 bases. The V and J ends lost 5 bases and 4 bases, in that order; junction bases with no gene match: 4. The CDR3 extends over 14 amino acids. Germline CDR1 and CDR2: SGHDT and YYEEEE.

The rearrangement links TRBV2 to TRBJ2-5, with D possibly being TRBD1 (6 bases). The CDR3 totals 12 residues. The V and J ends lost 5 bases and 5 bases respectively, with 9 bases between them. From germline, CDR1 is SNHLY and CDR2 FYNNEI. The CDR3 DNA is TGTGCCAGCAGTCCCCAGGGGGAGACCCAGTACTTC. It translates to CASSPQGETQYF.

The rearrangement joins TRBV5-4 to TRBJ2-1; 8 bases fit TRBD1. The CDR3 spans 17 residues. CDR1 and CDR2 (germline): SGHNT, YYREEE (reference sequence). With 0 bases clipped from V and 0 bases from J, the junction kept 5 bases outside the gene matches. The CDR3, as DNA: TGTGCCAGCAGCTTGGGGACAGGGCCTAGCTCCTACAATGAGCAGTTCTTC. It specifies CASSLGTGPSSYNEQFF. The full variable domain, its missing parts supplied by reference TRBV5-4 and TRBJ2-1, is ETGVTQSPTHLIKTRGQQVTLRCSSQSGHNTVSWYQQALGQGPQFIFQYYREEENGRGNFPPRFSGLQFPNYSSELNVNALELDDSALYLCASSLGTGPSSYNEQFFGPGTRLTVL.

This chain links TRBV13 with TRBJ2-3; tentatively, D is TRBD2 (6 bases). CDR1 is PRHDT and CDR2 is FYEKMQ in the germline V gene (reference sequence). This CDR3 has 15 residues. The V end was cut by 6 bases, the J end by 0 bases, with 13 bases between. CDR3 sequence reads: CASSAGGWSTDTQYF. CDR3 DNA sequence: TGTGCCAGCAGTGCCGGGGGATGGAGCACAGATACGCAGTATTTT.